This T cell receptor beta chain was retrieved from a study of T cells in Graves' hyperthyroidism and ophthalmopathy (dated by TCRdb to about 2019). Notes on the research overall: Peripheral blood samples were taken at initial diagnosis, before any treatment was given. In addition, the study compared T-cell repertoires in thyroid tissue and in blood from roughly 6 Graves' hyperthyroidism patients. After sampling, hyperthyroidism patients received methimazole starting at 30 mg daily, and ophthalmopathy patients received high-dose intravenous methylprednisolone. The paper reports TCR Vbeta CDR3 sequencing of 130 to 150 peripheral blood samples: some 41 ophthalmopathy, some 80 hyperthyroidism and roughly 17 progressor patients. A discovery cohort of roughly 100 patients, roughly 40 with Graves' ophthalmopathy and approximately 60 with stable Graves' hyperthyroidism, was used to find distinguishing TCR V-J signatures. For training and testing, the 95 to 100 patients in the discovery cohort were randomly divided in a 7:3 ratio. Prospective prediction of ophthalmopathy was tested in an independent validation cohort consisting of fewer than 20 hyperthyroidism patients and around 17 patients who later progressed to ophthalmopathy. What the work shows at the level of the full study, not this receptor alone: In validation, the model predicted progression to ophthalmopathy a median of about 6 months before onset, with roughly 71% sensitivity and roughly 73% specificity. No statistical method was used to set the sample size in advance, and investigators knew the group allocation. Most expanded thyroid clonotypes (frequency above 0.001) were also detected in blood, suggesting blood repertoires may reflect thyroid immune responses. In cross-validation, a model built on a 13 V-J signature told ophthalmopathy apart from stable hyperthyroidism with about 90% sensitivity and roughly 81% specificity, and in testing the same model reached 80%/75%.

Hyperthyroidism patients were newly diagnosed, had a disease duration of under 2 months, and were aged 18 to 65 years. The study excluded patients with uncontrolled infections, other autoimmune diseases, pregnancy or lactation. Diagnoses were based on clinical symptoms, serum thyroxine and TRAb, thyroid ultrasound and orbital computed tomography. Blood from progressor patients was drawn when they were first diagnosed with hyperthyroidism, before any ophthalmopathy symptoms appeared. PBMCs were separated from 7.5 to 10 ml of fresh peripheral blood using Ficoll-Paque density gradient centrifugation. Progressor patients were first diagnosed with Graves' hyperthyroidism and then developed ophthalmopathy during follow-up. Total RNA was extracted with Trizol reagent, and quality was checked on an Agilent 2100 Bioanalyzer. This clonotype was counted at least ten times. No antigen is known for it. Within one base of it there is no much larger clone, and no base qualities were kept.

TCR beta CDR3 regions were amplified from RNA transcripts. For the first round of RT-PCR on the TCR CDR3, the HTBI primer set was used together with the Qiagen OneStep RT-PCR kit. A second multiplex PCR round built the libraries, followed by size selection and purification. Paired-end sequencing of the libraries was performed with 100 bp reads on an Illumina HiSeq2000. Turning to the authors' computational methods: SOAPnuke was used to process the raw data, with reads discarded if the reads contained adapters or uncalled bases, had a mean Phred below 15, or lacked an exact constant-primer or identifier match. COPE v1.2.5 was used to merge the high-quality paired reads, and each unique nucleotide sequence was defined as a clonotype. Clonotypes were aligned to IMGT TRBV, TRBD and TRBJ reference segments using MiTCR v1.1. The analysis was restricted to V-J combinations with a frequency above 0.0001, which together covered just over 98% of the repertoires. A TCS score was defined as the ratio of F50 (clonal expansion) to E x V (chaos), with BLOSUM62-based TCRdist applied between CDR3 peptides within each V-J. Welch's t-statistics and random forest reduced around 510 V-J features to roughly 13, which were used in a naive Bayes classifier (R e1071). Using fastp at Q25 and MiXCR, TCRdb reprocessed the public reads and kept productive beta chains. Each CDR3 protein appears once, grouped with its most common genes and DNA. The V and J calls and clone size come from TCRdb's table, not from the authors' own analysis. This sample lists roughly 360,000 distinct CDR3 sequences; approximately 13% were detected once. Less than 25% of the sample comes from the top ten.

CDR1 and CDR2 are drawn from the germline V gene: MDHEN, SYDVKM. The CDR3 has 14 amino acids, counting the end cysteine and phenylalanine. Here the CDR3 DNA is all that survives: 42 bases in frame from base 1. A distance of 9 bases separates the germline ends of V and J, which lose 6 bases and 0 bases respectively. The specimen sequenced was blood. This receptor chain uses TRBV28 and TRBJ1-5, with an unclear D gene assignment. The sequence derives from a man aged 25-40 years with Graves' hyperthyroidism that later progressed to Graves' ophthalmopathy. The CDR3 loop reads CASRGGYSNQPQHF. The DNA sequence follows: TGTGCCAGCAGGGGAGGCTATAGCAATCAGCCCCAGCATTTT.